This TCR beta chain was captured by sequencing in a study of shared clonotypes between healthy human individuals. General study points: Several donors held about 5% of naive CD4 clonotypes in common. On the whole, naive subsets had larger estimated richness than memory subsets had.

Germline lookup yields CDR1 SEHNR and CDR2 FQNEAQ (reference sequence). The CDR3 loop spans 14 amino acids. Trimming took 4 bases from V and 1 from J, leaving 10 bases between them. Original analysis: Junction-only sequences produced by ImmunoSEQ had no quality scores, so filtering differed. TCRdb's copy holds only in-frame clones and misses some; the assay was immunoSEQ multiplex PCR. From that table come the V and J calls and clone size; the DNA was used to work out D and trimming. The table includes over a million clones, roughly 96% detected once. Worth noting for this clone: The antigen is unknown.

This rearrangement joins TRBV7-9 to TRBJ1-1; no clear D gene. The TCR was taken from a man aged 25-45 years in good health. The source material was naive CD4+ T cells sorted from blood. Subset defined: CD45RA+ positively selected. CDR3 DNA: TGTGCCAGCAGCTGGTCACAAGAGAACACTGAAGCTTTCTTT. It specifies CASSWSQENTEAFF.